These 18 T cell receptor beta chains originate from one sample sequenced in a study of control samples from healthy donors and cancer patients. Repertoires were generated with immunoSEQ multiplex PCR, while TCRdb's copy carries only in-frame clones and drops some. Here the sample spans 150,000 to 200,000 clones, around 89% being singletons. The specimen sequenced was blood. The receptors were gathered from a woman between 45 and 65 years old in good health.

The chain recombines TRBV9 with TRBJ2-5; D gene unclear. CDR1 and CDR2 from the germline V gene are SGDLS and YYNGEE. Trimming stripped 0 bases from V and 0 bases from J, with 6 bases between. This CDR3 region has 14 residues. For the CDR3, the DNA is TGTGCCAGCAGCGTAGTAGGGAACCAAGAGACCCAGTACTTC. Translating it yields CASSVVGNQETQYF.

CDR3 nucleotide sequence: TGTGCCAGCAGTTCACCCTCCGCGGTAGCGGGGGGTGAGCAGTTCTTC. This codes for CASSSPSAVAGGEQFF. This sequence joins TRBV28 and TRBJ2-1; 10 nucleotides match TRBD2. The J segment lost 9 bases and the V segment lost 4 bases, leaving 12 bases of the junction unmatched. Per the germline V gene, CDR1 is MDHEN and CDR2 is SYDVKM. The CDR3 is 16 amino acids.

J is TRBJ1-2 and V is TRBV12-3 or TRBV12-4; TRBD1 matches 7 bases. This CDR3 region has 12 residues. Trimming took 10 bases from V and 5 from J; bases not matched to a gene: 7. The CDR3 loop is CAIRQGRYGYTF. As DNA, the CDR3 is TGTGCCATCCGACAGGGTAGATATGGCTACACCTTC.

The V gene is TRBV27, the J gene TRBJ2-1; the D call may be TRBD1 or TRBD2 (5 bases each). In germline, CDR1 is MNHEY, CDR2 SMNVEV (reference sequence). V shed 3 bases and J shed 4 bases, with 13 bases lying between them. The length of the CDR3 is 15 residues. The CDR3 loop reads CASSFRDPLYNEQFF. The CDR3 DNA reads as TGTGCCAGCAGTTTCCGGGACCCACTTTACAATGAGCAGTTCTTC.

This chain connects TRBV6-2 or TRBV6-3 to TRBJ2-6; D gene uncertain. V lost 2 bases and J 4 bases, leaving 12 bases between the germline ends. The length of the CDR3 is 16 residues. Germline V lookup: CDR1 MNHEY, CDR2 SVGEGT. Here the CDR3 DNA reads TGTGCCAGCAGTTACGGTCTCCTCGCGGGGGCCAACGTCCTGACTTTC. Its translation is CASSYGLLAGANVLTF.

V gene TRBV3-1 (or the pseudogene TRBV3-2) combines with J gene TRBJ2-1; unclear D gene. Trimming cost V 1 base and J 9 bases, with 13 bases left between them. Germline lookup yields CDR1 LGHDT and CDR2 YNNKEL (reference sequence). The CDR3 length is 14 residues. CDR3 loop: CASSQASQVSEQFF. The CDR3, as DNA: TGTGCCAGCAGCCAAGCGTCTCAAGTCAGTGAGCAGTTCTTC.

The rearrangement links TRBV18 to TRBJ2-6; D might be TRBD1 (5 bases). V was clipped by 3 bases and J by 4 bases, with 10 bases between them. Germline values: CDR1 KGHSH, CDR2 LQKENI. The CDR3 spans 15 residues. The CDR3 is CASSPQGTGANVLTF. The CDR3 DNA is TGTGCCAGCTCACCCCAGGGCACCGGGGCCAACGTCCTGACTTTC.

The J gene is TRBJ2-3, the V gene TRBV9, with D perhaps matching TRBD1 (6 bases). Trimming stripped 3 bases from V and 3 bases from J, with 14 bases between. The CDR3 sequence is 15 residues long. From germline, CDR1 is SGDLS and CDR2 YYNGEE. The CDR3 DNA reads TGTGCCAGCAGCGAACAGGGTAGGAGGACAGATACGCAGTATTTT. Translating it yields CASSEQGRRTDTQYF. Together with reference TRBV9 and TRBJ2-3, the CDR3 gives the full variable domain: DSGVTQTPKHLITATGQRVTLRCSPRSGDLSVYWYQQSLDQGLQFLIQYYNGEERAKGNILERFSAQQFPDLHSELNLSSLELGDSALYFCASSEQGRRTDTQYFGPGTRLTVL.

The rearrangement links TRBV18 to TRBJ2-7; tentatively, D is TRBD1 (5 bases). The germline gives CDR1 KGHSH, CDR2 LQKENI. The CDR3 covers 12 residues. The V gene lost 6 bases and the J gene lost 2 bases, with 8 bases spanning the gap. The CDR3 bases are TGTGCCAGCTCCGCGACAGCCTACGAGCAGTACTTC. Protein sequence: CASSATAYEQYF.

The V call is TRBV4-3, the J call TRBJ1-1; the match to TRBD1 covers 8 bases. Trimming cost V 0 bases and J 2 bases; bases outside gene matches: 5. Germline CDR1 LGHNA, CDR2 YSLEER. The CDR3 totals 16 residues. The CDR3 nucleotides read TGCGCCAGCAGCCAAGATCTAGGACAGGGAAACACTGAAGCTTTCTTT. Encoded protein: CASSQDLGQGNTEAFF.

The chain employs TRBV5-5 and TRBJ2-2; 7 nucleotides agree with TRBD2. From germline, CDR1 is SGHKS and CDR2 YYEKEE (reference sequence). The trim removed 1 base at V and 4 bases at J, leaving 7 bases unmatched. The CDR3 extends over 16 amino acids. DNA of the CDR3: TGTGCCAGCAGCTTGAGTGCGGGGGAGCCCACCGGGGAGCTGTTTTTT. This sequence encodes CASSLSAGEPTGELFF.

This chain uses TRBV6-2 or TRBV6-3 with TRBJ1-1, with no clear D. CDR3 size: 13 residues. Germline V CDR1 and CDR2: MNHEY, SVGEGT. The V end lost 5 bases, the J end lost 0 bases, and 7 bases lay between the germline ends. The CDR3 region is CASSRTVNTEAFF. CDR3 nucleotide sequence: TGTGCCAGCAGTCGTACAGTGAACACTGAAGCTTTCTTT.

This clone has just a few counts. The chain is built from TRBV3-1 (or the pseudogene TRBV3-2) and TRBJ1-5; D possibly corresponds to TRBD1 (6 bases). Trimming left V 10 bases short and J 7 bases short, with 20 bases between. The CDR3 sequence is 14 residues long. Germline loops: CDR1 LGHDT, CDR2 YNNKEL (reference sequence). The CDR3 spells CAIRAGEGGQPQHF. The CDR3, as DNA: TGTGCCATCCGGGCCGGAGAAGGGGGACAGCCCCAGCATTTT.

The chain couples TRBV28 to TRBJ2-3, with 10 bases fitting TRBD1. V shed 5 bases and J 3 bases; nucleotides not matched to a gene: 8. CDR3 length: 16 amino acids. Germline CDR1 reads MDHEN; CDR2 reads SYDVKM. CDR3 nucleotides: TGTGCCAGCAGTGTAACGGGACAGGGGCGGACAGATACGCAGTATTTT. Amino acids: CASSVTGQGRTDTQYF.

The V and J genes are TRBV11-2 and TRBJ2-1; D may be TRBD2 (6 bases). Germline CDR1 reads SGHAT; CDR2 reads FQNNGV. Trimming removed 5 bases from V and 8 bases from J, with 22 bases in between. This CDR3 has 16 residues. CDR3 DNA sequence: TGTGCCAGCAGCGGCCTCACGGGAGAAGGTAAGGATGAGCAGTTCTTC. This translates into CASSGLTGEGKDEQFF.

CDR3 bases: TGTGCCAGCACAGGGCGGGGGAATAACTATGGCTACACCTTC. Amino acids: CASTGRGNNYGYTF. The rearrangement joins TRBV25-1 to TRBJ1-2; possible D gene TRBD1, 5 bases. V was trimmed by 7 bases and J by 1 base, leaving 13 bases between them. Looked up from germline, CDR1 is MGHDK and CDR2 is SYGVNS. The CDR3 totals 14 residues.

The J gene is TRBJ2-5, the V gene TRBV5-4; 9 bases agree with TRBD2. Germline V gene sequence: CDR1 SGHNT, CDR2 YYREEE (reference sequence). Germline trimming cut 3 bases from V and 1 base from J; bases unmatched to any gene: 4. CDR3 length: 15 amino acids. In nucleotides, the CDR3 is TGTGCCAGCAGCTCACCGGGACTAGCCCAAGAGACCCAGTACTTC. Amino acids: CASSSPGLAQETQYF.

This sequence joins TRBV30 and TRBJ1-1; the D is unclear. The V gene's germline CDR1 is GTSNPN and CDR2 SVGIG (reference sequence). The CDR3 is made up of 11 amino acids. V was shortened by 0 bases and J by 2 bases, with 1 base between the two germline ends. Written as DNA, the CDR3 is TGTGCCTGGAGTGTAAACACTGAAGCTTTCTTT. It codes for CAWSVNTEAFF.